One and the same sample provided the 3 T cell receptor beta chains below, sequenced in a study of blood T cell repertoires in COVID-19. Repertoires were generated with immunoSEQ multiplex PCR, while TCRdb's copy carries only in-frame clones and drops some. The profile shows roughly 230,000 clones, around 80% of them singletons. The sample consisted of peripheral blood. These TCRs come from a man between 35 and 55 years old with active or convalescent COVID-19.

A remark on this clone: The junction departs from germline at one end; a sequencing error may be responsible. CDR3 sequence reads: CASSPGTGKYQETQYF. The CDR3 region has the DNA TGTGCTAGCAGCCCCGGGACAGGGAAATACCAAGAGACCCAGTACTTC. The gene calls are TRBV7-7 and TRBJ2-5; TRBD1 matches 9 bases. The CDR3 is 16 residues long. Germline assignment: CDR1 SSHAT and CDR2 FNYEAQ (reference sequence).

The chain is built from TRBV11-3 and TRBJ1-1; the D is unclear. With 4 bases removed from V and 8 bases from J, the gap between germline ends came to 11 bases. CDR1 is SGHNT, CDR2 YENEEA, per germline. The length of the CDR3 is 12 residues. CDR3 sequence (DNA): TGTGCCAGCAGCTGGGAGGGTGTAGAAGCTTTCTTT. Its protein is CASSWEGVEAFF.

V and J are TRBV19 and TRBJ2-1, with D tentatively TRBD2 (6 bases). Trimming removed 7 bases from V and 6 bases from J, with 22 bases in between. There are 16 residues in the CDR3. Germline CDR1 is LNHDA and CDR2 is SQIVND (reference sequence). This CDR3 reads CASNAGGALWGNEQFF. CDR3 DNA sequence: TGTGCCAGTAACGCGGGCGGGGCACTTTGGGGCAATGAGCAGTTCTTC. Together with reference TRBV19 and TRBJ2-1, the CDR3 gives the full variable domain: DGGITQSPKYLFRKEGQNVTLSCEQNLNHDAMYWYRQDPGQGLRLIYYSQIVNDFQKGDIAEGYSVSREKKESFPLTVTSAQKNPTAFYLCASNAGGALWGNEQFFGPGTRLTVL.